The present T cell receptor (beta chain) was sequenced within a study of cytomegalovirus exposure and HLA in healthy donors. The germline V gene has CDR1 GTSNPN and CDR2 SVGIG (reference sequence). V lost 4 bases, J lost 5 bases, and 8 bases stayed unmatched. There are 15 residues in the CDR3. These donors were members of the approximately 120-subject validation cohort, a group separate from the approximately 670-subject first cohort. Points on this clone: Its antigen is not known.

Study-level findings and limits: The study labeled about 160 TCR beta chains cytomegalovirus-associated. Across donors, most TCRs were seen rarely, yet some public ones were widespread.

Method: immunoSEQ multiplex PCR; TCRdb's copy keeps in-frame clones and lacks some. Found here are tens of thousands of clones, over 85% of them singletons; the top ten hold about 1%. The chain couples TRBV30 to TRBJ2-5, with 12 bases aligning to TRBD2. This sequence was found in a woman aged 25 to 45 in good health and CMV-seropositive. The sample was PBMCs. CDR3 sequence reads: CAWKGLAGPWETQYF. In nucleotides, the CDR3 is TGTGCCTGGAAAGGACTAGCGGGACCCTGGGAGACCCAGTACTTC.